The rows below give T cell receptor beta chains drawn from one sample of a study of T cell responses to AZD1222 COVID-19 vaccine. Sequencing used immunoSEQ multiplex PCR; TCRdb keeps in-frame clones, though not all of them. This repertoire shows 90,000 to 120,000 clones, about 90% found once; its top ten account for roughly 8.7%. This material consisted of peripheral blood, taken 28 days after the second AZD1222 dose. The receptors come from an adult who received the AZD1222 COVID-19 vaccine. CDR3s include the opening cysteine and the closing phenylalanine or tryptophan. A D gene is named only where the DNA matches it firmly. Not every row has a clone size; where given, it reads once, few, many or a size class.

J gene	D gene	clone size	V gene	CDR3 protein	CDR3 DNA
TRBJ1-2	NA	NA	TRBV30	CAWSVPFLSHGYTF	TGTGCCTGGAGTGTCCCCTTCCTTTCCCATGGCTACACCTTC
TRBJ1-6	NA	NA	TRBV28	CASQQANSPLHF	TGTGCCAGTCAACAAGCTAATTCACCCCTCCACTTT
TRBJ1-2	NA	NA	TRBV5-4	CASSLAGAGGYTF	TGTGCCAGCAGCTTGGCGGGGGCGGGCGGCTACACCTTC
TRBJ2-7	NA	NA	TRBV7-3	CASSFNRVSEQYF	TGTGCCAGCAGCTTTAACAGGGTTTCCGAGCAGTACTTC
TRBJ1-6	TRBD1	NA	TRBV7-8	CASRGTGSSYNSPLHF	TGTGCCAGCAGAGGGACAGGGAGCTCCTATAATTCACCCCTCCACTTT
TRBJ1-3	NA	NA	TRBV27	CASSLSYIRSLGNTIYF	TGTGCCAGCAGTTTATCCTACATTCGTTCTCTTGGAAACACCATATATTTT
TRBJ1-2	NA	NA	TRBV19	CASRHVDGYTF	TGTGCCAGTAGACACGTAGATGGCTACACCTTC
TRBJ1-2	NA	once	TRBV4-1	CASNWGRQDDNYGYTF	TGCGCCAGCAATTGGGGTCGACAGGATGATAACTATGGCTACACCTTC
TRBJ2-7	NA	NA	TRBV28	CASSSPGLYEQYF	TGTGCCAGCAGTTCCCCGGGACTTTACGAGCAGTACTTC
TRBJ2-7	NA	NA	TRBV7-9	CASSLRAEYEQYF	TGTGCCAGCAGCTTAAGGGCTGAATACGAGCAGTACTTC
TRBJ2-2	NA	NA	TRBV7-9	CASSLDKGGRGTGELFF	TGTGCCAGCAGCTTAGACAAGGGAGGCAGAGGAACCGGGGAGCTGTTTTTT
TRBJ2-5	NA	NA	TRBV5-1	CASSPRPLEQETQYF	TGCGCCAGCAGCCCCCGGCCTCTGGAACAAGAGACCCAGTACTTC
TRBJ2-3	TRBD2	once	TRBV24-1	CATSDSTSGDTQYF	TGTGCCACCAGTGATTCTACTAGCGGAGATACGCAGTATTTT
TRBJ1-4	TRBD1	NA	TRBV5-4	CASSLGQGADEKLFF	TGTGCCAGCAGCTTGGGGCAGGGGGCGGATGAAAAACTGTTTTTT
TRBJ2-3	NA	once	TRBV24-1	CATSDWDSTDTQYF	TGTGCCACCAGTGATTGGGACAGCACAGATACGCAGTATTTT
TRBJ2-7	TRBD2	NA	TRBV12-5	CASGLSGSPSYEQYF	TGTGCTAGTGGTTTGAGCGGGAGCCCCTCCTACGAGCAGTACTTC
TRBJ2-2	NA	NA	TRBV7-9	CAGTPVHTGELFF	TGTGCCGGGACACCCGTTCACACCGGGGAGCTGTTTTTT
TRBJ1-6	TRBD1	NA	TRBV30	CAWNLAGGGHSPLHF	TGTGCCTGGAACCTTGCAGGGGGTGGCCATTCACCCCTCCACTTT
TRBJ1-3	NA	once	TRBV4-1	CASSQEEWETIRYF	TGCGCCAGCAGCCAAGAGGAATGGGAGACGATTAGGTATTTT
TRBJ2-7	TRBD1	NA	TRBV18	CASSPPGQGDEQYF	TGTGCCAGCTCACCTCCGGGACAGGGCGACGAGCAGTACTTC
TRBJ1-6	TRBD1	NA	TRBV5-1	CASSSFGTDESPLHF	TGCGCCAGCAGCTCGTTCGGGACAGACGAGTCACCCCTCCACTTT
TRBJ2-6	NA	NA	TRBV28	CASSLPPLDRTAGANVLTF	TGTGCCAGCAGTTTACCCCCCTTAGACAGGACCGCTGGGGCCAACGTCCTGACTTTC
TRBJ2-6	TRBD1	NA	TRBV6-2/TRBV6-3	CASRRGKGAPGANVLTF	TGTGCCAGCCGCCGCGGAAAGGGGGCGCCTGGGGCCAACGTCCTGACTTTC
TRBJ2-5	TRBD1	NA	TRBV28	CASSGSGQTQETQYF	TGTGCCAGCAGTGGATCGGGACAGACCCAAGAGACCCAGTACTTC
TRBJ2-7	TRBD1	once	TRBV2	CASRGDRGSYEQYF	TGTGCCAGCAGAGGGGACAGGGGTTCCTACGAGCAGTACTTC
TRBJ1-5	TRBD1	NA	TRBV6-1	CASSGQGITQPQHF	TGTGCCAGCAGTGGACAGGGGATTACTCAGCCCCAGCATTTT
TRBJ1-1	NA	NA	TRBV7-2	CASSLAAENTEAFF	TGTGCCAGCAGCTTAGCGGCGGAGAACACTGAAGCTTTCTTT
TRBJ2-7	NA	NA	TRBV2	CASSAPTSYEQYF	TGTGCCAGCAGTGCCCCAACCTCCTACGAGCAGTACTTC